This T cell receptor beta chain stems from a study of CD8 T cells in Susac syndrome. Sequencing of TCR beta drew on CD8+ and CD4+ T cells from blood. The CDR3 consists of 14 residues. Germline V gene data show CDR1 as GTSNPN and CDR2 as SVGIG (reference sequence). The ends were cut back, 2 bases at V and 10 bases at J, with 20 bases in the middle. The RNA, about 0.45 to 1 ug, was put through reverse transcription using random hexamers. TCRdb redid the calling of the immunoSEQ multiplex PCR reads with MiXCR, one entry per CDR3 protein. The sample lists about 300,000 distinct CDR3 sequences, around 92% seen once, with about 0.07% in the top ten.

The TCR originated in a human donor with multiple sclerosis. V and J are TRBV30 and TRBJ1-1; weak D call: TRBD1 (6 bases). Sequenced sample: CD4+ T cells from PBMCs. The CDR3, as DNA: TGTGCCTGGAGTCCACGGGCAGGGACATCCGGAGCTTTCTTT. This encodes CAWSPRAGTSGAFF.